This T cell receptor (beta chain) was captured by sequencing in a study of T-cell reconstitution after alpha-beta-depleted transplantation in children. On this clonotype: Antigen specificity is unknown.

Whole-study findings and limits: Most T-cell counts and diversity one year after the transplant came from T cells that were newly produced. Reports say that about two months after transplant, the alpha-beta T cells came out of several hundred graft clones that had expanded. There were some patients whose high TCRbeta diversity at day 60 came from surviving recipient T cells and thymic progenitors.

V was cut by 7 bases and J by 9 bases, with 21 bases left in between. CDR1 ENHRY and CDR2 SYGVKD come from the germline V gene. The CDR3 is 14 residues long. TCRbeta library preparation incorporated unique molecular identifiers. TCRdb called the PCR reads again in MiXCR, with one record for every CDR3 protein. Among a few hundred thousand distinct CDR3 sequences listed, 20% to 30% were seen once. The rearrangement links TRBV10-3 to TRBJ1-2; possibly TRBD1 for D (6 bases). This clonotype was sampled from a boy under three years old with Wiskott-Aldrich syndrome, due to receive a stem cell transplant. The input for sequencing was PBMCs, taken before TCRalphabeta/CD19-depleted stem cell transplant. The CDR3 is CAITVDRSAQSYTF. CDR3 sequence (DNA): TGTGCCATCACGGTGGACAGATCTGCCCAAAGCTACACCTTC.